Listed below are T cell receptor beta chains from one sample, sequenced in a study of T cell responses to AZD1222 COVID-19 vaccine. Profiling relied on immunoSEQ multiplex PCR, and the TCRdb table lists in-frame clones only, not all of them. The repertoire consists of fewer than 70,000 clones, with roughly nine tenths occurring once and the leading ten covering 5.5% to 7%. The specimen comprised peripheral blood, sampled 28 days after the second AZD1222 dose. The receptors were gathered from an adult who received the AZD1222 COVID-19 vaccine. Each CDR3 is given with its conserved first and last residue.

V: TRBV23-1; J: TRBJ1-6; CDR3: CASSQSICGQGGNSPLHF
V: TRBV21-1; J: TRBJ2-5; CDR3: CASSKRGSNRIQETQYF
V: TRBV24-1; J: TRBJ2-3; CDR3: CATSDERVSIDTQYF
V: TRBV7-3; J: TRBJ2-3; CDR3: CASSSGRVESDTQYF
V: TRBV2; J: TRBJ2-7; CDR3: CASSERMDSYEQYF
V: TRBV10-3; J: TRBJ2-2; CDR3: CAIKGGQGDTGELFF
V: TRBV20-1; J: TRBJ1-1; CDR3: CSASGTGTEAFF
V: TRBV6-4; J: TRBJ1-1; CDR3: CASSQTVNTEAFF
V: TRBV6-5; J: TRBJ1-1; CDR3: CASWNTEAFF
V: TRBV5-4; J: TRBJ1-2; CDR3: CASSQILLGRSYGYTF
V: TRBV14; J: TRBJ2-7; CDR3: CASSGYRGNYEQYF
V: TRBV20-1; J: TRBJ2-7; CDR3: CSASFNREQYF
V: TRBV6-4; J: TRBJ2-7; CDR3: CASSDTDRSLEQYF
V: TRBV11-2; J: TRBJ1-2; CDR3: CASSSDRASGYTF
V: TRBV5-1; J: TRBJ2-3; CDR3: CASSLARVSTDTQYF
V: TRBV27; J: TRBJ1-5; CDR3: CASGGHSSNQPQHF
V: TRBV18; J: TRBJ2-2; CDR3: CASSPRGRPPGTGELFF
V: TRBV7-2; J: TRBJ1-1; CDR3: CASSSQGGAVNTEAFF
V: TRBV4-3; J: TRBJ1-1; CDR3: CASSQDLGGPEVAFF
V: TRBV5-1; J: TRBJ1-4; CDR3: CASSLGGANEKLFF
V: TRBV6-5; J: TRBJ1-5; CDR3: CASSYPGSNQPQHF
V: TRBV30; J: TRBJ1-2; CDR3: CALGQGATNYGYTF
V: TRBV30; J: TRBJ1-1; CDR3: CAWRSSGVAEAFF
V: TRBV12-2; J: TRBJ2-7; CDR3: CASRARLVFEQYF
V: TRBV30; J: TRBJ1-1; CDR3: CAWSVSQSTEAFF
V: TRBV15; J: TRBJ2-3; CDR3: CATSRVPGGATDTQYF
V: TRBV6-6; J: TRBJ1-1; CDR3: CASNPRDWGGTEAFF
V: TRBV11-3; J: TRBJ2-1; CDR3: CASSYGGSARDEQFF
V: TRBV25-1; J: TRBJ2-5; CDR3: CASSAQGGAQETQYF
V: TRBV28; J: TRBJ1-4; CDR3: CASIQNEKLFF
V: TRBV18; J: TRBJ2-2; CDR3: CASSRDTGELFF
V: TRBV19; J: TRBJ1-5; CDR3: CASSIGGGGSHQPQHF
V: TRBV5-1; J: TRBJ2-2; CDR3: CASSLAGTNTGELFF
V: TRBV9; J: TRBJ1-6; CDR3: CASSVDPPGAPNSPLHF
V: TRBV5-4; J: TRBJ2-7; CDR3: CASSKEGLALSEQYF
V: TRBV5-5; J: TRBJ1-2; CDR3: CASSPTWDYGYTF
V: TRBV25-1; J: TRBJ2-7; CDR3: CASSVRTAGEQYF
V: TRBV7-9; J: TRBJ1-6; CDR3: CASSSTGSGASPLHF
V: TRBV7-9; J: TRBJ2-1; CDR3: CASSSGLAGGQSYNEQFF
V: TRBV29-1; J: TRBJ1-2; CDR3: CSEGDGYTF
V: TRBV28; J: TRBJ2-1; CDR3: CATEAGGPYNEQFF
V: TRBV6-1; J: TRBJ2-4; CDR3: CASSEVLLGSQYF
V: TRBV27; J: TRBJ2-7; CDR3: CASSLYRDRSDEQYF
V: TRBV30; J: TRBJ1-1; CDR3: CAWSVRENTEAFF
V: TRBV29-1; J: TRBJ2-4; CDR3: CSAGEPKNIQYF
V: TRBV19; J: TRBJ1-3; CDR3: CASSNRLTSGNTIYF
V: TRBV12-2; J: TRBJ2-1; CDR3: CASRLGQGASNEQFF
V: TRBV11-2; J: TRBJ1-1; CDR3: CASSLDENTEAFF
V: TRBV3-1/TRBV3-2; J: TRBJ1-6; CDR3: CASSRTGTGDSPLHF
V: TRBV5-8; J: TRBJ1-5; CDR3: CASTLPPPNNQPQHF